The rows below give T cell receptor beta chains drawn from one sample of a study of control samples from healthy donors and cancer patients. Sequenced by immunoSEQ multiplex PCR; TCRdb stores in-frame clones only, minus some. The repertoire holds roughly 120,000 clones, with roughly 88% as singletons. Sample: blood. Receptors were obtained from a man in his forties in good health. CDR3s include the opening cysteine and the closing phenylalanine or tryptophan. The order of the fields is CDR3 length, D gene, clone size, V gene, J gene, CDR3 DNA, CDR3 protein. A D gene is named only where the DNA matches it firmly. Expanded clones are given a class, and other clones once, few, many or no size at all.

CDR3 length: 15
D gene: -
clone size: -
V gene: TRBV9
J gene: TRBJ2-5
CDR3 DNA: TGTGCCAGCAGCGTAGAAGTAGGGATTGGGGAGACCCAGTACTTC
CDR3 protein: CASSVEVGIGETQYF

CDR3 length: 15
D gene: -
clone size: -
V gene: TRBV6-1
J gene: TRBJ2-1
CDR3 DNA: TGTGCCAGCAGTGAAGGGCTGCGCCCTTACAATGAGCAGTTCTTC
CDR3 protein: CASSEGLRPYNEQFF

CDR3 length: 15
D gene: -
clone size: once
V gene: TRBV11-3
J gene: TRBJ2-7
CDR3 DNA: TGTGCCAGCAGCCCCCGACAACAACCACCCTACGAGCAGTACTTC
CDR3 protein: CASSPRQQPPYEQYF

CDR3 length: 15
D gene: -
clone size: -
V gene: TRBV6-6
J gene: TRBJ1-1
CDR3 DNA: TGTGCCAGCAGTTACGTGGGCAGTTTAAGTACTGAAGCTTTCTTT
CDR3 protein: CASSYVGSLSTEAFF

CDR3 length: 13
D gene: -
clone size: -
V gene: TRBV12-3/TRBV12-4
J gene: TRBJ2-7
CDR3 DNA: TGTGCCAGCAGCCCTCGACAGACCTACGAGCAGTACTTC
CDR3 protein: CASSPRQTYEQYF

CDR3 length: 15
D gene: -
clone size: -
V gene: TRBV18
J gene: TRBJ1-5
CDR3 DNA: TGTGCCAGCTCAGGGGGGGCTTATAGCAATCAGCCCCAGCATTTT
CDR3 protein: CASSGGAYSNQPQHF

CDR3 length: 12
D gene: TRBD1
clone size: -
V gene: TRBV30
J gene: TRBJ1-2
CDR3 DNA: TGTGCCGGACCGGGGACAGGGAATGGCTACACCTTC
CDR3 protein: CAGPGTGNGYTF

CDR3 length: 13
D gene: -
clone size: -
V gene: TRBV24-1
J gene: TRBJ2-7
CDR3 DNA: TGTGCCACCAGTGAGCCGGGATCCTACGAGCAGTACTTC
CDR3 protein: CATSEPGSYEQYF

CDR3 length: 14
D gene: TRBD1
clone size: -
V gene: TRBV5-1
J gene: TRBJ2-2
CDR3 DNA: TGCGCCAGCGGGCGACAGGGAGACACCGGGGAGCTGTTTTTT
CDR3 protein: CASGRQGDTGELFF

CDR3 length: 13
D gene: -
clone size: -
V gene: TRBV19
J gene: TRBJ1-1
CDR3 DNA: TGTGCCAGTAAAACACCCGGGGGAACTGAAGCTTTCTTT
CDR3 protein: CASKTPGGTEAFF

CDR3 length: 15
D gene: -
clone size: -
V gene: TRBV5-6
J gene: TRBJ1-6
CDR3 DNA: TGTGCCAGCAGCCCCGGGGGCCTAAATAATTCACCCCTCCACTTT
CDR3 protein: CASSPGGLNNSPLHF

CDR3 length: 14
D gene: TRBD1
clone size: few
V gene: TRBV3-1/TRBV3-2
J gene: TRBJ1-5
CDR3 DNA: TGTGCCAGCAGCCTGGGACAGGGGCATCAGCCCCAGCATTTT
CDR3 protein: CASSLGQGHQPQHF

CDR3 length: 14
D gene: TRBD1
clone size: -
V gene: TRBV19
J gene: TRBJ1-1
CDR3 DNA: TGTGCCAGTACCCCGACAGGGATGAACACTGAAGCTTTCTTT
CDR3 protein: CASTPTGMNTEAFF

CDR3 length: 16
D gene: -
clone size: once
V gene: TRBV2
J gene: TRBJ2-2
CDR3 DNA: TGTGCCAGCAGTGAAGAACGATACGCGAACACCGGGGAGCTGTTTTTT
CDR3 protein: CASSEERYANTGELFF

CDR3 length: 14
D gene: -
clone size: -
V gene: TRBV3-1/TRBV3-2
J gene: TRBJ1-5
CDR3 DNA: TGTGCCAGCAGCCCGAACAGGGTTGTGCAGCCCCAGCATTTT
CDR3 protein: CASSPNRVVQPQHF

CDR3 length: 13
D gene: -
clone size: once
V gene: TRBV6-5
J gene: TRBJ1-4
CDR3 DNA: TGTGCCAGCGAAGAGACAGGTTTAGAAAAACTGTTTTTT
CDR3 protein: CASEETGLEKLFF

CDR3 length: 16
D gene: -
clone size: -
V gene: TRBV9
J gene: TRBJ2-3
CDR3 DNA: TGTGCCAGCAGCGTAGTCCCTCAAGGGAGCACAGATACGCAGTATTTT
CDR3 protein: CASSVVPQGSTDTQYF

CDR3 length: 13
D gene: -
clone size: few
V gene: TRBV3-1/TRBV3-2
J gene: TRBJ2-7
CDR3 DNA: TGTGCCAGCAGCCAGGGGATCAACTACGAGCAGTACTTC
CDR3 protein: CASSQGINYEQYF

CDR3 length: 13
D gene: -
clone size: -
V gene: TRBV5-4
J gene: TRBJ1-1
CDR3 DNA: TGTGCCAGCAGCTTGAGTGAAGGGACTGAAGCTTTCTTT
CDR3 protein: CASSLSEGTEAFF

CDR3 length: 15
D gene: -
clone size: -
V gene: TRBV4-3
J gene: TRBJ1-4
CDR3 DNA: TGCGCCAGCAGCCAAGAGGGGGGCAATAGTGAAAAACTGTTTTTT
CDR3 protein: CASSQEGGNSEKLFF

CDR3 length: 13
D gene: -
clone size: few
V gene: TRBV4-3
J gene: TRBJ2-7
CDR3 DNA: TGCGCCAGCAGCCAAGGACGGGTGCACGAGCAGTACTTC
CDR3 protein: CASSQGRVHEQYF

CDR3 length: 15
D gene: -
clone size: few
V gene: TRBV5-6
J gene: TRBJ2-2
CDR3 DNA: TGTGCCAGCAGCTTACAAGGGGCGGGCACCGGGGAGCTGTTTTTT
CDR3 protein: CASSLQGAGTGELFF

CDR3 length: 15
D gene: -
clone size: -
V gene: TRBV2
J gene: TRBJ1-2
CDR3 DNA: TGTGCCAGCAGTGAAGCGTACAGGACTAACTATGGCTACACCTTC
CDR3 protein: CASSEAYRTNYGYTF

CDR3 length: 15
D gene: -
clone size: -
V gene: TRBV7-3
J gene: TRBJ2-2
CDR3 DNA: TGTGCCAGCAGCTCCTCCGGGCTCACCGCCGGGGAGCTGTTTTTT
CDR3 protein: CASSSSGLTAGELFF

CDR3 length: 14
D gene: -
clone size: -
V gene: TRBV7-9
J gene: TRBJ2-1
CDR3 DNA: TGTGCCAGCACCTACAATGCCCGAGACCATGAGCAGTTCTTC
CDR3 protein: CASTYNARDHEQFF

CDR3 length: 15
D gene: TRBD1
clone size: -
V gene: TRBV2
J gene: TRBJ1-6
CDR3 DNA: TGTGCCAGCAGATTGGGACAGAGTTATAATTCACCCCTCCACTTT
CDR3 protein: CASRLGQSYNSPLHF

CDR3 length: 14
D gene: -
clone size: -
V gene: TRBV27
J gene: TRBJ2-7
CDR3 DNA: TGTGCCAGCAGCGGTAACCAGGGTGGGTACGAGCAGTACTTC
CDR3 protein: CASSGNQGGYEQYF

CDR3 length: 14
D gene: -
clone size: -
V gene: TRBV5-1
J gene: TRBJ2-7
CDR3 DNA: TGCGCCAGCAGCTTGGCCACGGTAGGGTACGAGCAGTACTTC
CDR3 protein: CASSLATVGYEQYF

CDR3 length: 20
D gene: -
clone size: -
V gene: TRBV24-1
J gene: TRBJ2-3
CDR3 DNA: TGTGCCACCAGTGATTTGGGCATAGGGGCCCGGGGGATAAGCACAGATACGCAGTATTTT
CDR3 protein: CATSDLGIGARGISTDTQYF

CDR3 length: 15
D gene: -
clone size: -
V gene: TRBV3-1/TRBV3-2
J gene: TRBJ1-3
CDR3 DNA: TGTGCCAGCAGCGCGGTGAACTTTTATGGAAACACCATATATTTT
CDR3 protein: CASSAVNFYGNTIYF

CDR3 length: 15
D gene: -
clone size: -
V gene: TRBV7-9
J gene: TRBJ1-1
CDR3 DNA: TGTGCCAGCAGCTTACCCGTTGGACAGAACACTGAAGCTTTCTTT
CDR3 protein: CASSLPVGQNTEAFF

CDR3 length: 15
D gene: -
clone size: once
V gene: TRBV11-3
J gene: TRBJ1-1
CDR3 DNA: TGTGCCAGCAGCTTAGGCCTACAGGGAGGCACTGAAGCTTTCTTT
CDR3 protein: CASSLGLQGGTEAFF

CDR3 length: 16
D gene: TRBD1
clone size: -
V gene: TRBV7-2
J gene: TRBJ1-3
CDR3 DNA: TGTGCCAGCAGCCGCATCGGGACAGGGGTTGGAAACACCATATATTTT
CDR3 protein: CASSRIGTGVGNTIYF

CDR3 length: 14
D gene: -
clone size: -
V gene: TRBV19
J gene: TRBJ1-5
CDR3 DNA: TGTGCCAGTAGTTTACAGGGTGGCAATCAGCCCCAGCATTTT
CDR3 protein: CASSLQGGNQPQHF

CDR3 length: 15
D gene: TRBD1
clone size: -
V gene: TRBV5-1
J gene: TRBJ1-3
CDR3 DNA: TGCGCCAGCAGCTTCACGACAGGGTCTGGAAACACCATATATTTT
CDR3 protein: CASSFTTGSGNTIYF

CDR3 length: 14
D gene: -
clone size: -
V gene: TRBV3-1/TRBV3-2
J gene: TRBJ1-6
CDR3 DNA: TGTGCCAGCAGCCAAGATGTGCCTACCTTTGCCCTCCACTTT
CDR3 protein: CASSQDVPTFALHF

CDR3 length: 15
D gene: -
clone size: -
V gene: TRBV19
J gene: TRBJ1-5
CDR3 DNA: TGTGCCAGTAGTAGGGAGGGGAGTAGCAATCAGCCCCAGCATTTT
CDR3 protein: CASSREGSSNQPQHF